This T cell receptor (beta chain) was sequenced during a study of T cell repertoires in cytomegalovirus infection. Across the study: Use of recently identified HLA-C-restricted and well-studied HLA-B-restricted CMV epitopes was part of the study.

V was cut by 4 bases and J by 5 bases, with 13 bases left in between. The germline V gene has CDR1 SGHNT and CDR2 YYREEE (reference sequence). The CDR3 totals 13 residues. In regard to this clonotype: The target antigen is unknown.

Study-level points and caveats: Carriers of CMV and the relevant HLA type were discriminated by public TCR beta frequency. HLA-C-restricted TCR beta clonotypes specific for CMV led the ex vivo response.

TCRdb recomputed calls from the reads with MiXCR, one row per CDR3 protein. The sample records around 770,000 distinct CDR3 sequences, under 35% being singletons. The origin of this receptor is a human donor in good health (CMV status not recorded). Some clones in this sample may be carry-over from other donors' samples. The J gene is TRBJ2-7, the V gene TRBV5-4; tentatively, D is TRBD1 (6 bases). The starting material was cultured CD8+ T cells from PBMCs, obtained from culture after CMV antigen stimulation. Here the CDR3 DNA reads TGTGCCAGCAGCAGAGTACAGGGAGACGAGCAGTACGTC. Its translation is CASSRVQGDEQYV.